Listed here is a single TCR beta chain. Its antigen remains unknown. These data originate in a study of cytomegalovirus exposure and HLA in healthy donors. Study-wide results and limits: A missense variant in DCLRE1C was later tied to TCR beta V- and J-gene trimming. As was reported, the HLA-A and HLA-B alleles of most subjects were accurately predicted from TCR beta sequences. Later analysis suggested links between common viral pathogens and several top significant clusters.

The CDR3 length is 15 residues. Deletions cut 5 bases from V and 5 bases from J, with 16 bases between. CDR1 and CDR2 from the germline V gene are LNHDA and SQIVND (reference sequence). Researchers ran the PCR with 60 Vbeta and 13 Jbeta primers. In the study's own analysis: Approximately 83 million unique TCR beta chains, some 9.9 million shared, were counted in a later analysis. Sequencing was performed with immunoSEQ multiplex PCR; in TCRdb, only in-frame clones are kept and a portion is missing. V and J calls and clone size are given by that table; D and trimming were obtained from the DNA. There are some 89,000 clones in the sample, with roughly 3% held by the top ten.

The rearrangement links TRBV19 to TRBJ1-5; D is ambiguous. Sequencing was performed on PBMCs. The receptor was isolated from a woman aged 25-40 years in good health and CMV-seronegative. This CDR3 reads CASSVQSTYDQPQHF. As DNA, the CDR3 is TGTGCCAGTAGTGTCCAATCGACTTATGATCAGCCCCAGCATTTT.